These 4 T cell receptor beta chains originate from one sample sequenced in a study of Graves' ophthalmopathy and Graves' hyperthyroidism. Transcripts of RNA were the source for amplifying TCR beta CDR3 regions. HTBI-primed first-round RT-PCR preceded second-round multiplex PCR. Via MiXCR, TCRdb re-called the multiplex PCR reads, giving one row per CDR3 protein. The sample shows 500,000 to 700,000 distinct CDR3 sequences, 22% of them seen only once. Sequenced input: peripheral blood. The receptor set was obtained from a woman between 18 and 30 years old with stable Graves' hyperthyroidism. Some clones in this sample may be carry-over from other donors' samples.

This clonotype was seen at least ten times. The rearrangement uses TRBV30 and TRBJ2-7; 7 bases are a match to TRBD1. The CDR3 consists of 14 residues. CDR1 is GTSNPN and CDR2 is SVGIG in the germline V gene (reference sequence). The V and J ends lost 5 bases and 1 base, in that order; junction bases with no gene match: 8. For the CDR3, the DNA is TGTGCCTGGGATGACAGGGCAGGTTCCTACGAGCAGTACTTC. Encoded protein: CAWDDRAGSYEQYF.

This rearrangement joins TRBV20-1 to TRBJ1-2; tentatively, D is TRBD1 (5 bases). The CDR3 consists of 14 residues. Germline assignment: CDR1 DFQATT and CDR2 SNEGSKA (reference sequence). The V end was cut by 1 base, the J end by 6 bases, with 15 bases between. CDR3 sequence: CSARVGDQVDGYTF. In DNA, the CDR3 is TGCAGTGCTAGAGTGGGGGATCAGGTGGATGGCTACACCTTC.

At least ten counts were recorded for this clonotype. V gene TRBV12-3 or TRBV12-4 combines with J gene TRBJ2-7; 9 bases map to TRBD1. The CDR3 length is 17 residues. V shed 6 bases, J shed 1 base, and the junction held 13 bases outside the gene matches. The CDR3 DNA follows: TGTGCCAGCAGCCCAAGACAGGGGGTATTGAGGTCCTACGAGCAGTACTTC. This gives the protein CASSPRQGVLRSYEQYF.

Ten or more counts support this clonotype. The chain carries TRBV6-2 or TRBV6-3 and TRBJ1-5, with D unresolved. CDR1 is MNHEY and CDR2 is SVGEGT in the germline V gene. V was shortened by 0 bases and J by 4 bases, with 13 bases between the two germline ends. The CDR3 has 16 amino acids. The CDR3 DNA reads TGTGCCAGCAGTTACTCACTTCACAGCCTAAATCAGCCCCAGCATTTT. Its translation is CASSYSLHSLNQPQHF.